The source of this T cell receptor beta chain is a study of OX40 agonist ivuxolimab in advanced cancers. Turning to the study itself: Therapy given before enrollment (anti-PD-1, anti-PD-L1 or anti-CTLA-4) was allowed, and 40% had some.

CDR1 is LNHDA and CDR2 is SQIVND in the germline V gene (reference sequence). The V end was cut by 4 bases, the J end by 1 base, with 10 bases between. This CDR3 contains 14 residues. Any history of autoimmune disease or systemic immunosuppression disqualified patients. This clone has more than one count but fewer than ten. Libraries were prepared by immunoSEQ multiplex PCR; TCRdb keeps only in-frame clonotypes and omits some of them. The sample yields fewer than 70,000 clones, around nine tenths seen once. The clonotype originates from an adult with an advanced solid tumor such as melanoma, head and neck, liver or kidney cancer. This specimen consisted of CD4+ or CD8+ T cells sorted from blood, obtained in a trial of the OX40 agonist ivuxolimab. This chain uses TRBV19 with TRBJ1-1; D may be TRBD1 (6 bases). Here the CDR3 reads CASSTGHPNTEAFF. Written as DNA, the CDR3 is TGTGCCAGTAGTACGGGACACCCGAACACTGAAGCTTTCTTT.